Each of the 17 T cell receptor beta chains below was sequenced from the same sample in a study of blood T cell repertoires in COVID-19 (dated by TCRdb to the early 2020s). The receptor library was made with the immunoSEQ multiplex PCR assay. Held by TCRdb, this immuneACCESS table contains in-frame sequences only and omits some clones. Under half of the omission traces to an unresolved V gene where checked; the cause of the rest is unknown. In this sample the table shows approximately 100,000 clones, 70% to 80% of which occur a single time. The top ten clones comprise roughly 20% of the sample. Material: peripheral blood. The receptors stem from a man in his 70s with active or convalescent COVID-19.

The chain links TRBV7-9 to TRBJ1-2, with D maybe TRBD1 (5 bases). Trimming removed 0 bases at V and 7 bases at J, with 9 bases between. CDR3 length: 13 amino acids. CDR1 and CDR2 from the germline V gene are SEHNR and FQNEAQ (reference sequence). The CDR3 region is CASSLAGVPGYTF. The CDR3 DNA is TGTGCCAGCAGCTTAGCAGGGGTTCCTGGCTACACCTTC. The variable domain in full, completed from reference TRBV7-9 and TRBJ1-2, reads DTGVSQNPRHKITKRGQNVTFRCDPISEHNRLYWYRQTLGQGPEFLTYFQNEAQLEKSRLLSDRFSAERPKGSFSTLEIQRTEQGDSAMYLCASSLAGVPGYTFGSGTRLTVV.

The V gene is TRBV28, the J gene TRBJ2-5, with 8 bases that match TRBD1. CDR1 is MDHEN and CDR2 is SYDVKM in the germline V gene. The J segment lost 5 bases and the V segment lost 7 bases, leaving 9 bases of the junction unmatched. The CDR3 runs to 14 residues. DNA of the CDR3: TGTGCCAGCACCCCAGGGGGCGGTAAGGAGACCCAGTACTTC. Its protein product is CASTPGGGKETQYF.

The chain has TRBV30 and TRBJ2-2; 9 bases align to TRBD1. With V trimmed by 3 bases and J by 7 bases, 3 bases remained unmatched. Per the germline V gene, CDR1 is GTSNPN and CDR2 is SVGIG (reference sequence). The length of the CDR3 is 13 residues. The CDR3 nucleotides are TGTGCCTGGAGCGGACAGGGGAGCGGGGAGCTGTTTTTT. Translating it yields CAWSGQGSGELFF.

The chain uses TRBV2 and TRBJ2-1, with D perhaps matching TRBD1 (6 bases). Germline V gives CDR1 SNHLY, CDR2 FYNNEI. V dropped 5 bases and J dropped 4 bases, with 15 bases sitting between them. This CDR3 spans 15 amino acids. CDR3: CASSSFRGGYNEQFF. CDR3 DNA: TGTGCCAGCAGTTCCTTTAGAGGGGGATACAATGAGCAGTTCTTC.

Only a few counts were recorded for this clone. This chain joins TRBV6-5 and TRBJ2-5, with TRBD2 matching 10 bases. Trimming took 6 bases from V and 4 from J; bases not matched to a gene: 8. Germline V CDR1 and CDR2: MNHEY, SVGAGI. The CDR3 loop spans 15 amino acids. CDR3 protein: CASSGTSGIIETQYF. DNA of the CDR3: TGTGCCAGCAGCGGCACTAGCGGGATAATAGAGACCCAGTACTTC.

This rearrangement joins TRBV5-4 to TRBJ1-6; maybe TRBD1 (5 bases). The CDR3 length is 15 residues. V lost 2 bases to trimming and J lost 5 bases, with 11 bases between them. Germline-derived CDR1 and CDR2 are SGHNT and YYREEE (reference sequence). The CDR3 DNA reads TGTGCCAGCAGCTTACGGACATTTAATAATTCACCCCTCCACTTT. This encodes CASSLRTFNNSPLHF.

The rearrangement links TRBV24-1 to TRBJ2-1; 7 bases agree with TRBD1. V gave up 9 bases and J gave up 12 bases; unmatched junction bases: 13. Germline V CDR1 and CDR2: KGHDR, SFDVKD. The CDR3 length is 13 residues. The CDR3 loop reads CATGVPGQFMQFF. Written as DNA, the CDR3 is TGTGCCACCGGGGTCCCGGGACAGTTCATGCAGTTCTTC.

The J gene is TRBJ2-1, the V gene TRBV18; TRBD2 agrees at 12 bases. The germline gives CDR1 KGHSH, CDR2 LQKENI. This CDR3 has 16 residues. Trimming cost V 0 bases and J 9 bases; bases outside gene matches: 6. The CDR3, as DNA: TGTGCCAGCTCACCACCGGGCCTAGCGGGAGGGGGTGAGCAGTTCTTC. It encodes CASSPPGLAGGGEQFF.

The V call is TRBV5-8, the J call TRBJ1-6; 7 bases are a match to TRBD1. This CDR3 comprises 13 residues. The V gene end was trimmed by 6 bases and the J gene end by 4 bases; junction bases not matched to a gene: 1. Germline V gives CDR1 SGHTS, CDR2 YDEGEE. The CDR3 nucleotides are TGTGCCAGCAAGGGACAGTATAATTCACCCCTCCACTTT. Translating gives CASKGQYNSPLHF.

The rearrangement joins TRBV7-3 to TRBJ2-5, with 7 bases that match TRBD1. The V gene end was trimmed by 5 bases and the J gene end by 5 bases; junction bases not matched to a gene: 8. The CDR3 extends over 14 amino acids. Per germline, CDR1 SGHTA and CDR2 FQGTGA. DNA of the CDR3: TGTGCCAGCAGCCTGACAGGGTTAGGTGAGACCCAGTACTTC. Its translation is CASSLTGLGETQYF.

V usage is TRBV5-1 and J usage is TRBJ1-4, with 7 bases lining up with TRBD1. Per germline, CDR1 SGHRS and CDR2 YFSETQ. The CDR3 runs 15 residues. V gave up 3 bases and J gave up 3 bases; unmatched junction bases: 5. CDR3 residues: CASSSAGGPNEKLFF. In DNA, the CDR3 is TGCGCCAGCAGCTCGGCAGGGGGACCTAATGAAAAACTGTTTTTT.

CDR3 amino acids: CASSLDRATEAFF. The DNA of the CDR3 is TGTGCCAGCAGCCTGGACAGGGCCACTGAAGCTTTCTTT. The V gene is TRBV21-1, the J gene TRBJ1-1; the table's D call, TRBD1, was not checked against the DNA. TRBV21-1 is annotated as a pseudogene. This CDR3 region has 13 residues.

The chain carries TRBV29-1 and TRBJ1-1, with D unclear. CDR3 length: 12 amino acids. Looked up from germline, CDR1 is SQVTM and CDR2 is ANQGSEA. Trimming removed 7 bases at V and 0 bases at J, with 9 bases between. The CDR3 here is CSAILVNTEAFF. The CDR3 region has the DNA TGCAGCGCTATCCTAGTGAACACTGAAGCTTTCTTT.

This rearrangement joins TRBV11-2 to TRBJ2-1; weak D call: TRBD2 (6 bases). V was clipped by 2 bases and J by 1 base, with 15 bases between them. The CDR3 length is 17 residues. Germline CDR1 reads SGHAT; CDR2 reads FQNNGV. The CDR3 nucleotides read TGTGCCAGCAGCTTAATGTTTGGCGGGGCTTCCTACAATGAGCAGTTCTTC. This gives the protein CASSLMFGGASYNEQFF.

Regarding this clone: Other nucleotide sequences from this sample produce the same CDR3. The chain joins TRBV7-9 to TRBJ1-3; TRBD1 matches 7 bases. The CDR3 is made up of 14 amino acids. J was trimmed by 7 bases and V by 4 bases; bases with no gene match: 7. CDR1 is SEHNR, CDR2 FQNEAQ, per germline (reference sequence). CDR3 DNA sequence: TGTGCCAGCAGCTCCGACAGGGATGGGAACACCATATATTTT. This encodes CASSSDRDGNTIYF.

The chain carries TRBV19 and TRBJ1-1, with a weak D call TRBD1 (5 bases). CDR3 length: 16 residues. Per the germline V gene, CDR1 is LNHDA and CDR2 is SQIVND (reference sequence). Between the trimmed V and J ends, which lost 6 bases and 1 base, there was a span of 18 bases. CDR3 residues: CASRDYPGLSNTEAFF. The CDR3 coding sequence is TGTGCCAGTAGAGATTATCCGGGACTCTCGAACACTGAAGCTTTCTTT. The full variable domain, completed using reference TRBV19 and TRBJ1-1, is DGGITQSPKYLFRKEGQNVTLSCEQNLNHDAMYWYRQDPGQGLRLIYYSQIVNDFQKGDIAEGYSVSREKKESFPLTVTSAQKNPTAFYLCASRDYPGLSNTEAFFGQGTRLTVV.

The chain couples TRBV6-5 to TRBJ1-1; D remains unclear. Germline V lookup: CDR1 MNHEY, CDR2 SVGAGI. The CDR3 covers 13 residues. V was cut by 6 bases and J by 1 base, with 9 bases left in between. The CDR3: CASRQRQNTEAFF. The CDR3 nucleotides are TGTGCCAGCAGGCAAAGACAGAACACTGAAGCTTTCTTT.